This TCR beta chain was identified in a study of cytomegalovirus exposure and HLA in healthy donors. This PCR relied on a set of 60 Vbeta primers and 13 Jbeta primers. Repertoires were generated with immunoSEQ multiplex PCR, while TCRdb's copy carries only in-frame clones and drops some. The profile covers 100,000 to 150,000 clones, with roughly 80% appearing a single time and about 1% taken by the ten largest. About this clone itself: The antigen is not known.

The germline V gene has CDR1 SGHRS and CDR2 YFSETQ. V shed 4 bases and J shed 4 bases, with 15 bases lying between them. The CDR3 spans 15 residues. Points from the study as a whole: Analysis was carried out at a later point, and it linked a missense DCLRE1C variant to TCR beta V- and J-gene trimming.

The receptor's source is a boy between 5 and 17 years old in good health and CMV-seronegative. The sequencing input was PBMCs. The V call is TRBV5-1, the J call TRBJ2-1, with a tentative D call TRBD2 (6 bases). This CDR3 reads CASSLGDGGYNEQFF. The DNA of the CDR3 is TGCGCCAGCAGCCTTGGGGACGGGGGATACAATGAGCAGTTCTTC.